Presented here are 25 T cell receptor beta chains from one specimen sequenced in a study of T cell responses to AZD1222 COVID-19 vaccine. Here immunoSEQ multiplex PCR was the method, and the copy in TCRdb shows in-frame clones only, minus some. The table lists 150,000 to 200,000 clones, roughly 94% of them singletons, with 1.3% in the top ten. The material was peripheral blood, obtained 28 days after the second AZD1222 dose. The receptors shown here come from an adult who received the AZD1222 COVID-19 vaccine.

The V gene is TRBV5-1, the J gene TRBJ2-3, with TRBD2 matching 9 bases. The germline CDR1 and CDR2 sequences are SGHRS and YFSETQ. The CDR3 spans 16 residues. J was trimmed by 0 bases and V by 3 bases; bases with no gene match: 5. CDR3 amino acids: CASSSRLAVSTDTQYF. In DNA, the CDR3 is TGCGCCAGCAGCTCCAGACTAGCGGTGAGCACAGATACGCAGTATTTT.

The rearrangement links TRBV19 to TRBJ1-2; no clear D. The CDR3 contains 13 residues. Germline V gene data show CDR1 as LNHDA and CDR2 as SQIVND (reference sequence). V was shortened by 3 bases and J by 0 bases, with 5 bases between the two germline ends. The CDR3 nucleotides read TGTGCCAGTAGTATTGGGGCTAACTATGGCTACACCTTC. It translates to CASSIGANYGYTF.

The V call is TRBV19, the J call TRBJ2-1; D is perhaps TRBD2 (5 bases). Per the germline V gene, CDR1 is LNHDA and CDR2 is SQIVND (reference sequence). V was shortened by 3 bases and J by 4 bases, with 13 bases between the two germline ends. CDR3 size: 15 residues. CDR3 protein: CASSIEGATYNEQFF. The DNA of the CDR3 is TGTGCCAGTAGTATTGAGGGAGCGACATACAATGAGCAGTTCTTC.

This clone was seen just once. The chain combines TRBV6-5 with TRBJ2-2; 10 bases map to TRBD1. Germline CDR1 MNHEY, CDR2 SVGAGI. The CDR3 is 15 amino acids. The V segment lost 6 bases and the J segment 6 bases; nucleotides outside the gene matches: 7. The CDR3 here is CASRPGQGRAGELFF. The CDR3 region has the DNA TGTGCCAGCAGACCGGGACAGGGGCGGGCCGGGGAGCTGTTTTTT.

V and J are TRBV7-2 and TRBJ2-2; 10 bases agree with TRBD2. Losses at the gene ends were 3 bases for V and 3 bases for J; bases not matched to a gene: 13. The germline V gene has CDR1 SGHTA and CDR2 FQGNSA. CDR3 length: 19 amino acids. The CDR3 protein is CASSLWLEREGRYTGELFF. DNA for the CDR3: TGTGCCAGCAGCTTGTGGTTGGAGCGGGAGGGCCGATACACCGGGGAGCTGTTTTTT. The complete variable domain, with remaining parts taken from reference TRBV7-2 and TRBJ2-2, reads GAGVSQSPSNKVTEKGKDVELRCDPISGHTALYWYRQSLGQGLEFLIYFQGNSAPDKSGLPSDRFSAERTGGSVSTLTIQRTQQEDSAVYLCASSLWLEREGRYTGELFFGEGSRLTVL.

The chain couples TRBV7-9 to TRBJ1-6, with a possible D match to TRBD1 (5 bases). The CDR3 is made up of 16 amino acids. V dropped 1 base and J dropped 5 bases, with 12 bases sitting between them. Germline V gives CDR1 SEHNR, CDR2 FQNEAQ (reference sequence). The CDR3 loop is CASSLERGMHNSPLHF. The CDR3 DNA follows: TGTGCCAGCAGCTTAGAGAGGGGAATGCATAATTCACCCCTCCACTTT.

DNA for the CDR3: TGCGCCAGCAGCCCGTCGGGACTTTACGAGCAGTACTTC. It specifies CASSPSGLYEQYF. The V call is TRBV4-1, the J call TRBJ2-7, with D perhaps TRBD2 (6 bases). Germline V gene data show CDR1 as MGHRA and CDR2 as YSYEKL. This CDR3 spans 13 amino acids. V was clipped by 4 bases and J by 4 bases, with 11 bases between them.

The chain joins TRBV7-2 to TRBJ2-1; 7 bases line up with TRBD2. This CDR3 comprises 16 residues. J lost 7 bases, V lost 4 bases, and 13 bases had no gene match. The germline V gene has CDR1 SGHTA and CDR2 FQGNSA. The CDR3 bases are TGTGCCAGCAGCTCGTACGGGGGAGGGATGAGGAATGAGCAGTTCTTC. It encodes CASSSYGGGMRNEQFF.

The rearrangement links TRBV28 to TRBJ1-2; D uncertain. Germline-derived CDR1 and CDR2 are MDHEN and SYDVKM. The CDR3 is 12 amino acids. V was trimmed by 3 bases and J by 0 bases, leaving 2 bases between them. The CDR3 here is CASSLTNYGYTF. CDR3 nucleotides: TGTGCCAGCAGTTTGACTAACTATGGCTACACCTTC.

The genes are TRBV5-5 and TRBJ1-1; D gene uncertain. The CDR3 covers 12 residues. V gave up 0 bases and J gave up 3 bases, with 3 bases separating them. The germline V gene encodes CDR1 SGHKS and CDR2 YYEKEE (reference sequence). CDR3 nucleotide sequence: TGTGCCAGCAGCTTGGACCACACTGAAGCTTTCTTT. Translated, it gives CASSLDHTEAFF.

V and J are TRBV3-1 (or the pseudogene TRBV3-2) and TRBJ2-3; a weak D match, TRBD2 (6 bases). Trimming cost V 4 bases and J 5 bases, with 16 bases left between them. Germline CDR1 LGHDT, CDR2 YNNKEL (reference sequence). The CDR3 extends over 15 amino acids. This CDR3 is CASSLGLLGGDTQYF. The CDR3 DNA is TGTGCCAGCAGCCTGGGTCTCTTGGGGGGAGATACGCAGTATTTT.

This rearrangement joins TRBV5-4 to TRBJ2-3, with D possibly TRBD2 on 6 matching bases. Germline CDR1 is SGHNT and CDR2 is YYREEE (reference sequence). The CDR3 runs to 16 residues. Trimming took 4 bases from V and 0 from J, leaving 15 bases between them. CDR3 in DNA: TGTGCCAGCAGCCCGACCTACCGGGGGAGCACAGATACGCAGTATTTT. Its protein product is CASSPTYRGSTDTQYF.

The genes are TRBV24-1 and TRBJ2-5; a possible D gene is TRBD1 (6 bases). Germline CDR1 is KGHDR and CDR2 is SFDVKD. The CDR3 totals 14 residues. V gave up 2 bases and J gave up 4 bases, with 10 bases separating them. The DNA for the CDR3 is TGTGCCACCAGTGATTCGTGGACAGTAGAGACCCAGTACTTC. Translated: CATSDSWTVETQYF.

The chain uses TRBV3-1 (or the pseudogene TRBV3-2) and TRBJ2-3, with 7 bases matching TRBD2. The V gene's germline CDR1 is LGHDT and CDR2 YNNKEL (reference sequence). V trimming: 1 base; J trimming: 0 bases; junction bases outside the gene matches: 10. There are 18 residues in the CDR3. Here the CDR3 DNA reads TGTGCCAGCAGCCAAGGATTCGTTAGCGGGTCTAGCACAGATACGCAGTATTTT. Protein product: CASSQGFVSGSSTDTQYF.

Points on this clone: The same CDR3 also results from other DNA sequences found in this sample. The gene calls are TRBV5-1 and TRBJ1-4; the match to TRBD1 covers 7 bases. V lost 4 bases and J lost 8; bases outside the gene matches: 8. The CDR3 is 14 residues long. The germline V gene has CDR1 SGHRS and CDR2 YFSETQ. DNA for the CDR3: TGCGCCAGCAGCCCTCGACAGGGAGGGGAAAAACTGTTTTTT. Residues: CASSPRQGGEKLFF.

Comments on this clone: This may be a read error: a much more frequent sequence differs by one nucleotide. This chain uses TRBV27 with TRBJ2-1; D call uncertain. With 3 bases removed from V and 6 bases from J, the gap between germline ends came to 3 bases. Germline V gene lookup returns CDR1 MNHEY and CDR2 SMNVEV (reference sequence). There are 11 residues in the CDR3. The CDR3 nucleotides read TGTGCCAGCAGTTTGGGCAATGAGCAGTTCTTC. Amino acids: CASSLGNEQFF.

J is TRBJ1-5 and V is TRBV9; D call uncertain. The CDR3 covers 14 residues. The ends were cut back, 3 bases at V and 0 bases at J, with 7 bases in the middle. From germline, CDR1 is SGDLS and CDR2 YYNGEE. The CDR3 is CASSGPISNQPQHF. The CDR3 nucleotides are TGTGCCAGCAGCGGGCCAATTAGCAATCAGCCCCAGCATTTT.

This chain links TRBV4-1 with TRBJ2-2; the D is unclear. CDR3 length equals 17 residues. Germline V gene lookup returns CDR1 MGHRA and CDR2 YSYEKL. Trimming cost V 4 bases and J 5 bases, with 20 bases left between them. The chain's CDR3 is CASSPTSMEMGTGELFF. The CDR3 nucleotides read TGCGCCAGCAGCCCTACCTCCATGGAGATGGGAACCGGGGAGCTGTTTTTT.

The chain is built from TRBV18 and TRBJ1-2; tentatively, D is TRBD1 (5 bases). Germline CDR1 is KGHSH and CDR2 is LQKENI. Trimming shortened V by 3 bases and J by 7 bases, and 15 bases separated the two germline ends. The CDR3 is 14 residues long. CDR3 loop: CASSPWDSRGGYTF. CDR3 DNA sequence: TGTGCCAGCTCACCTTGGGACTCCAGAGGTGGCTACACCTTC.

J is TRBJ2-1 and V is TRBV6-5; TRBD2 aligns across 9 bases. After removal of 9 bases from V and 7 bases from J, the junction contained 13 bases not matched to a gene. The CDR3 is made up of 15 amino acids. Per the germline V gene, CDR1 is MNHEY and CDR2 is SVGAGI. The CDR3 is CASTLDGLALNEQFF. As DNA, the CDR3 is TGTGCCAGTACTTTAGACGGACTAGCGTTGAATGAGCAGTTCTTC.

This clone has a handful of counts. V and J are TRBV5-1 and TRBJ2-7; D is perhaps TRBD2 (6 bases). With 4 bases removed from V and 6 bases from J, the gap between germline ends came to 20 bases. The V gene's germline CDR1 is SGHRS and CDR2 YFSETQ. This CDR3 is built from 15 residues. The CDR3 region has the DNA TGCGCCAGCAGCCGCGGGACGGGACTCCAGCGCGAGCAGTACTTC. Its translation: CASSRGTGLQREQYF.

The chain is built from TRBV19 and TRBJ2-7; 7 bases fit TRBD1. The CDR3 covers 13 residues. CDR1 and CDR2 from the germline V gene are LNHDA and SQIVND (reference sequence). After removal of 3 bases from V and 2 bases from J, the junction contained 1 base not matched to a gene. DNA for the CDR3: TGTGCCAGTAGTATTGGGACAGCCTACGAGCAGTACTTC. It is translated as CASSIGTAYEQYF.

The chain recombines TRBV7-9 with TRBJ1-2, with a tentative D call TRBD1 (5 bases). The CDR3 consists of 15 residues. Germline V lookup: CDR1 SEHNR, CDR2 FQNEAQ (reference sequence). The V end lost 1 base, the J end lost 6 bases, and 15 bases lay between the germline ends. The CDR3 reads CASSLGVSPQDGYTF. DNA of the CDR3: TGTGCCAGCAGCTTAGGGGTGAGCCCACAGGATGGCTACACCTTC.

The rearrangement links TRBV12-3 or TRBV12-4 to TRBJ1-5; D is unclear. Between the trimmed V and J ends, which lost 3 bases and 6 bases, there was a span of 6 bases. CDR3 length equals 12 residues. The CDR3 nucleotides are TGTGCCAGCAGTTTTTATGGTCAGCCCCAGCATTTT. Its translation: CASSFYGQPQHF.

V is TRBV11-1 and J is TRBJ1-1; TRBD1 matches 9 bases. The CDR3 consists of 15 residues. The trim removed 0 bases at V and 5 bases at J, leaving 4 bases unmatched. CDR1 and CDR2 from the germline V gene are SGHAT and FQDESV (reference sequence). CDR3 amino acids: CASSLADRGGTEAFF. CDR3 DNA: TGTGCCAGCAGCTTAGCGGACAGGGGAGGTACTGAAGCTTTCTTT.